The 11 T cell receptor beta chains below were found in one sample sequenced in a study of control samples from healthy donors and cancer patients. The method was immunoSEQ multiplex PCR; TCRdb's version includes in-frame clones alone and lacks a portion of them. The table includes under 100,000 clones, 88% detected once. The sample was blood. The origin of the receptors is a woman aged 70-85 years in good health.

V is TRBV27 and J is TRBJ1-1; TRBD1 might be the D (6 bases). The CDR3 has 13 residues. Germline loops: CDR1 MNHEY, CDR2 SMNVEV (reference sequence). V was shortened by 3 bases and J by 5 bases, with 10 bases between the two germline ends. The CDR3 nucleotides read TGTGCCAGCAGTTTGGTCACAGGGACTGAAGCTTTCTTT. It codes for CASSLVTGTEAFF.

This CDR3 reads CASSLLGTVGGYTF. CDR3 DNA: TGTGCCAGCAGTTTATTGGGGACAGTAGGTGGCTACACCTTC. The chain couples TRBV27 to TRBJ1-2; 7 bases map to TRBD1. The V gene end was trimmed by 1 base and the J gene end by 7 bases; junction bases not matched to a gene: 6. Germline V gene lookup returns CDR1 MNHEY and CDR2 SMNVEV (reference sequence). The CDR3 loop spans 14 amino acids.

V and J are TRBV6-1 and TRBJ2-6; D uncertain. Trimming cost V 1 base and J 0 bases, with 13 bases left between them. This CDR3 has 18 residues. Germline-derived CDR1 and CDR2 are MNHNS and SASEGT. The CDR3 region has the DNA TGTGCCAGCAGTGAAGAAAGGGCCACCGTCTCTGGGGCCAACGTCCTGACTTTC. The encoded protein is CASSEERATVSGANVLTF.

The chain links TRBV27 to TRBJ2-6; maybe TRBD1 (6 bases). Per germline, CDR1 MNHEY and CDR2 SMNVEV (reference sequence). The CDR3 has 16 amino acids. The V and J ends lost 6 bases and 3 bases respectively, with 15 bases between them. The CDR3 bases are TGTGCCAGCAGGGCGACAGGTTCGGTTGGGGCCAACGTCCTGACTTTC. This encodes CASRATGSVGANVLTF. The variable domain in full, with the rest retrieved from reference TRBV27 and TRBJ2-6, is EAQVTQNPRYLITVTGKKLTVTCSQNMNHEYMSWYRQDPGLGLRQIYYSMNVEVTDKGDVPEGYKVSRKEKRNFPLILESPSPNQTSLYFCASRATGSVGANVLTFGAGSRLTVL.

The chain carries TRBV7-8 and TRBJ2-3; TRBD1 is a possible D gene (6 bases). Trimming removed 5 bases at V and 2 bases at J, with 23 bases between. The CDR3 sequence is 18 residues long. CDR1 is SGHVS, CDR2 FQNEAQ, per germline. DNA for the CDR3: TGTGCCAGCAGCGCGTCTCTACAGGGTCTGAGTTCCACAGATACGCAGTATTTT. Amino acid sequence: CASSASLQGLSSTDTQYF.

As concerns this clone: Distinct nucleotide sequences in the sample also encode this CDR3. This chain connects TRBV6-5 to TRBJ1-1; possible D gene TRBD1, 6 bases. Germline V gives CDR1 MNHEY, CDR2 SVGAGI. The CDR3 runs 13 residues. Trimming stripped 3 bases from V and 5 bases from J, with 10 bases between. The CDR3 reads CASSYLQGTEAFF. Here the CDR3 DNA reads TGTGCCAGCAGTTATCTCCAGGGGACTGAAGCTTTCTTT.

This chain connects TRBV3-1 (or the pseudogene TRBV3-2) to TRBJ1-1; D remains unclear. The V and J ends lost 3 bases and 7 bases respectively, with 6 bases between them. The CDR3 spans 11 residues. CDR1 is LGHDT and CDR2 is YNNKEL in the germline V gene (reference sequence). CDR3 sequence (DNA): TGTGCCAGCAGCCATTCCCATGAAGCTTTCTTT. Its translation: CASSHSHEAFF.

V gene TRBV7-2 combines with J gene TRBJ1-6; perhaps TRBD1 as D (5 bases). This CDR3 spans 19 amino acids. Germline V lookup: CDR1 SGHTA, CDR2 FQGNSA. V gave up 5 bases and J gave up 4 bases, with 24 bases separating them. The CDR3 is CASSHHPETRGGYNSPLHF. The CDR3 nucleotides read TGTGCCAGCAGCCACCACCCCGAGACAAGGGGAGGGTATAATTCACCCCTCCACTTT.

The sample holds one count of this clone. V gene TRBV6-5 combines with J gene TRBJ2-1; 13 bases line up with TRBD2. V lost 5 bases to trimming and J lost 11 bases; unmatched junction nucleotides: 6. CDR3 size: 14 residues. Germline CDR1 is MNHEY and CDR2 is SVGAGI. The CDR3 DNA follows: TGTGCCAGCAGTCCAGGACTAGCGGGAGTACAGCAGTTCTTC. As protein: CASSPGLAGVQQFF.

The chain couples TRBV6-5 to TRBJ2-3; perhaps TRBD2 as D (5 bases). Trimming removed 6 bases at V and 2 bases at J, with 15 bases between. Germline V gene lookup returns CDR1 MNHEY and CDR2 SVGAGI. The CDR3 contains 15 residues. CDR3 DNA sequence: TGTGCCAGCAGACTTTCTAGCCTAGACACAGATACGCAGTATTTT. Residues: CASRLSSLDTDTQYF.

V gene TRBV28 combines with J gene TRBJ2-6; 7 bases are shared with TRBD1. The V segment lost 6 bases and the J segment 4 bases; nucleotides outside the gene matches: 6. The CDR3 is made up of 15 amino acids. In germline, CDR1 is MDHEN, CDR2 SYDVKM. CDR3 loop: CASRTGNAGANVLTF. The CDR3 coding sequence is TGTGCCAGCAGGACAGGGAACGCGGGGGCCAACGTCCTGACTTTC. Filled out from reference TRBV28 and TRBJ2-6, the complete variable domain reads DVKVTQSSRYLVKRTGEKVFLECVQDMDHENMFWYRQDPGLGLRLIYFSYDVKMKEKGDIPEGYSVSREKKERFSLILESASTNQTSMYLCASRTGNAGANVLTFGAGSRLTVL.